This TCR beta chain was documented in a study of cytomegalovirus exposure and HLA in healthy donors. Primers included in the PCR were 60 Vbeta and 13 Jbeta primers. TCRdb's table, derived via immunoSEQ multiplex PCR, lists solely in-frame clones and lacks some. The repertoire holds about 200,000 clones, with roughly four fifths as singletons. In nominal health when sampled, donors likely had unrecorded immune exposures nonetheless. Germline V gene data show CDR1 as MGHDK and CDR2 as SYGVNS. The CDR3 length is 17 residues. Trimming cost V 10 bases and J 3 bases; bases outside gene matches: 15. This chain links TRBV25-1 with TRBJ2-4, with 10 positions matching TRBD2. This clonotype originated in a woman aged 18-35 years in good health and CMV-seronegative. Sequencing input: PBMCs. CDR3 bases: TGTGCCACTCTGGGTTGGGAAGCGGGAGGGGACAAAAACATTCAGTACTTC. Translation gives CATLGWEAGGDKNIQYF.